The 31 T cell receptor beta chains below were found in one sample sequenced in a study of T cell responses to AZD1222 COVID-19 vaccine. This table comes from immunoSEQ multiplex PCR, and its TCRdb copy is limited to in-frame clones, with some not included. The sample shows some 150,000 clones, 90% to 95% of them seen only once. Sample: peripheral blood, taken on day 0 of AZD1222 vaccination. The receptors shown here come from an adult in good health.

The V call is TRBV6-5, the J call TRBJ1-5; no firm D call. The CDR3 is made up of 13 amino acids. The germline gives CDR1 MNHEY, CDR2 SVGAGI. V lost 6 bases, J lost 0 bases, and 6 bases lay in between. The CDR3: CASRLDSNQPQHF. CDR3 in DNA: TGTGCCAGCAGGCTAGATAGCAATCAGCCCCAGCATTTT.

The V and J genes are TRBV6-5 and TRBJ1-1; TRBD1 aligns across 7 bases. The length of the CDR3 is 14 residues. With 2 bases clipped from V and 0 bases from J, the junction kept 0 bases outside the gene matches. Germline CDR1 reads MNHEY; CDR2 reads SVGAGI. CDR3 in amino acids: CASSYDRVNTEAFF. In DNA, the CDR3 is TGTGCCAGCAGTTACGACAGGGTGAACACTGAAGCTTTCTTT.

The chain is built from TRBV27 and TRBJ2-3, with D possibly TRBD2 on 7 matching bases. Deletions cut 0 bases from V and 2 bases from J, with 15 bases between. This CDR3 contains 17 residues. Germline CDR1 and CDR2: MNHEY and SMNVEV (reference sequence). The CDR3 nucleotides are TGTGCCAGCAGTTTATCGGGGGGCGGGGGAACCACAGATACGCAGTATTTT. Translation gives CASSLSGGGGTTDTQYF.

This chain uses TRBV18 with TRBJ2-6; D is possibly TRBD1 (5 bases). Deletions cut 6 bases from V and 4 bases from J, with 13 bases between. Germline loops: CDR1 KGHSH, CDR2 LQKENI. The CDR3 is 15 residues long. The DNA for the CDR3 is TGTGCCAGCTCCCCGCAGGGAAGAGGGGCCAACGTCCTGACTTTC. It is translated as CASSPQGRGANVLTF.

This clone was observed a single time. The J gene is TRBJ2-1, the V gene TRBV5-8; TRBD2 matches 14 bases. In germline, CDR1 is SGHTS, CDR2 YDEGEE. There are 15 residues in the CDR3. Germline trimming cut 4 bases from V and 8 bases from J; bases unmatched to any gene: 5. DNA for the CDR3: TGTGCCAGCAGCCCCGGGACTAGCGGGGGTGATGAGCAGTTCTTC. Amino acids: CASSPGTSGGDEQFF.

V usage is TRBV5-5 and J usage is TRBJ1-4; D is unclear. V dropped 2 bases and J dropped 0 bases, with 14 bases sitting between them. The CDR3 is made up of 17 amino acids. CDR1 is SGHKS, CDR2 YYEKEE, per germline (reference sequence). The CDR3, as DNA: TGTGCCAGCAGCTTTCGGCCTAAGGTTACAACTAATGAAAAACTGTTTTTT. This codes for CASSFRPKVTTNEKLFF.

The chain recombines TRBV27 with TRBJ1-3, with D perhaps matching TRBD1 (5 bases). V lost 0 bases and J 4 bases, leaving 13 bases between the germline ends. This CDR3 is 16 amino acids long. Germline V gene sequence: CDR1 MNHEY, CDR2 SMNVEV (reference sequence). Written as DNA, the CDR3 is TGTGCCAGCAGTTTATCGGGGGAAGTCTCCGGAAACACCATATATTTT. This sequence encodes CASSLSGEVSGNTIYF.

The CDR3 here is CAIRPGQGAETQYF. CDR3 nucleotide sequence: TGTGCCATCAGGCCGGGACAGGGGGCAGAGACCCAGTACTTC. The chain couples TRBV10-3 to TRBJ2-5; 12 positions match TRBD1. V gave up 6 bases and J gave up 4 bases; unmatched junction bases: 3. The CDR3 is 14 amino acids. Germline V CDR1 and CDR2: ENHRY, SYGVKD.

The CDR3 protein is CASSPGQGGYSPLHF. The DNA of the CDR3 is TGTGCCAGCAGCCCTGGACAGGGCGGGTATTCACCCCTCCACTTT. The V and J genes are TRBV5-6 and TRBJ1-6; 8 nucleotides agree with TRBD1. CDR3 length: 15 amino acids. Germline-derived CDR1 and CDR2 are SGHDT and YYEEEE. V was clipped by 4 bases and J by 8 bases; unmatched bases: 8.

This chain connects TRBV6-1 to TRBJ2-1; D not certain. Trimming shortened V by 2 bases and J by 7 bases, and 9 bases separated the two germline ends. The length of the CDR3 is 13 residues. Germline V lookup: CDR1 MNHNS, CDR2 SASEGT. The CDR3 sequence is CASSEQGLNEQFF. The CDR3 DNA reads as TGTGCCAGCAGTGAACAAGGGCTAAATGAGCAGTTCTTC.

This chain uses TRBV4-2 with TRBJ2-7; D possibly corresponds to TRBD2 (6 bases). CDR3 length equals 15 residues. V was clipped by 0 bases and J by 3 bases, with 12 bases between them. The V gene's germline CDR1 is LGHNA and CDR2 YNFKEQ. For the CDR3, the DNA is TGTGCCAGCAGCCAAGAGGGTGGGGGGTTCTACGAGCAGTACGTC. Its translation is CASSQEGGGFYEQYV.

In its sample, this clone was seen once. The V gene is TRBV25-1, the J gene TRBJ1-2; the D is unclear. Germline lookup yields CDR1 MGHDK and CDR2 SYGVNS. V was cut by 5 bases and J by 8 bases, with 21 bases left in between. The CDR3 length is 15 residues. CDR3 DNA: TGTGCCAGCAGTCTTTCGGGGTCCACCCTGGGGGGCTACACCTTC. Encoded protein: CASSLSGSTLGGYTF.

This chain uses TRBV30 with TRBJ2-5; 9 bases agree with TRBD2. V was pared by 3 bases and J by 2 bases, with 7 bases of the junction left unmatched. The germline V gene has CDR1 GTSNPN and CDR2 SVGIG (reference sequence). This CDR3 contains 15 residues. The CDR3 DNA is TGTGCCTGGAGCTGGACTAGCGCCGCACAAGAGACCCAGTACTTC. Encoded protein: CAWSWTSAAQETQYF.

V and J are TRBV5-1 and TRBJ2-3, with D possibly being TRBD2 (7 bases). Germline CDR1 is SGHRS and CDR2 is YFSETQ. V dropped 5 bases and J dropped 2 bases, with 15 bases sitting between them. CDR3 length: 15 amino acids. Here the CDR3 reads CASSLAGADTDTQYF. The CDR3 region has the DNA TGCGCCAGCAGTCTGGCGGGGGCGGACACAGATACGCAGTATTTT.

In its sample, this clone was seen once. V usage is TRBV11-2 and J usage is TRBJ2-1, with D unresolved. Trimming removed 0 bases at V and 9 bases at J, with 9 bases between. There are 13 residues in the CDR3. Germline CDR1 is SGHAT and CDR2 is FQNNGV. The CDR3: CASSLDPGSEQFF. The CDR3 region has the DNA TGTGCCAGCAGCTTAGATCCCGGTAGTGAGCAGTTCTTC.

The chain is built from TRBV3-1 (or the pseudogene TRBV3-2) and TRBJ1-2; D is undetermined. The V and J ends lost 3 bases and 5 bases respectively, with 10 bases between them. The CDR3 contains 13 residues. CDR1 is LGHDT, CDR2 YNNKEL, per germline (reference sequence). CDR3 sequence (DNA): TGTGCCAGCAGCCATGAGGTTAGGTATGGCTACACCTTC. Amino acid sequence: CASSHEVRYGYTF.

The rearrangement links TRBV7-9 to TRBJ2-4; maybe TRBD1 (5 bases). CDR1 is SEHNR and CDR2 is FQNEAQ in the germline V gene (reference sequence). There are 15 residues in the CDR3. Trimming removed 1 base from V and 6 bases from J, with 13 bases in between. Written as DNA, the CDR3 is TGTGCCAGCAGCTTAGGTTCAGGGTTCGGAAACATTCAGTACTTC. Encoded protein: CASSLGSGFGNIQYF.

CDR3 residues: CASSQQGPQPQHF. CDR3 in DNA: TGCGCCAGCAGCCAACAGGGCCCTCAGCCCCAGCATTTT. J is TRBJ1-5 and V is TRBV5-1, with D perhaps matching TRBD1 (6 bases). The germline V and J ends were trimmed by 4 bases and 6 bases, with 11 bases remaining between them. Germline V gives CDR1 SGHRS, CDR2 YFSETQ. The CDR3 covers 13 residues.

V is TRBV5-1 and J is TRBJ1-2; 12 bases line up with TRBD1. The CDR3 is 15 amino acids. CDR1 is SGHRS and CDR2 is YFSETQ in the germline V gene. J gave up 6 bases and V 1 base, and 4 bases lay outside the gene matches. Written as DNA, the CDR3 is TGCGCCAGCAGCTTGTTTGGGACAGGGGGCGATGGCTACACCTTC. Translating it yields CASSLFGTGGDGYTF.

The genes are TRBV3-1 (or the pseudogene TRBV3-2) and TRBJ2-4; 14 nucleotides align to TRBD2. The germline gives CDR1 LGHDT, CDR2 YNNKEL (reference sequence). J was trimmed by 1 base and V by 4 bases; bases with no gene match: 9. This CDR3 contains 19 residues. CDR3 sequence: CASSPGLAGVILAKNIQYF. As DNA, the CDR3 is TGTGCCAGCAGCCCGGGACTAGCGGGAGTCATCCTCGCCAAAAACATTCAGTACTTC.

This clone is a singleton in its sample. This sequence joins TRBV6-1 and TRBJ2-5; no definite D call. The V gene's germline CDR1 is MNHNS and CDR2 SASEGT. CDR3 length: 13 residues. Trimming cost V 1 base and J 2 bases, with 5 bases left between them. CDR3 nucleotides: TGTGCCAGCAGTGAAGATTTTCAAGAGACCCAGTACTTC. Translated, it gives CASSEDFQETQYF.

This chain joins TRBV28 and TRBJ1-4, with D unclear. V gave up 6 bases and J gave up 8 bases, with 10 bases separating them. There are 12 residues in the CDR3. Germline V gives CDR1 MDHEN, CDR2 SYDVKM. For the CDR3, the DNA is TGTGCCAGCAGCCAGATGCGGGAAAAACTGTTTTTT. Translating it yields CASSQMREKLFF.

This rearrangement joins TRBV7-9 to TRBJ1-1; 9 bases agree with TRBD1. This CDR3 contains 17 residues. The V gene end was trimmed by 6 bases and the J gene end by 5 bases; junction bases not matched to a gene: 16. In germline, CDR1 is SEHNR, CDR2 FQNEAQ (reference sequence). The CDR3 DNA is TGTGCCAGCAGGAAGATCGGGACAGGGAATTGGGAGACTGAAGCTTTCTTT. As protein: CASRKIGTGNWETEAFF. Using reference TRBV7-9 and TRBJ1-1 for the parts outside the CDR3, the full variable domain is DTGVSQNPRHKITKRGQNVTFRCDPISEHNRLYWYRQTLGQGPEFLTYFQNEAQLEKSRLLSDRFSAERPKGSFSTLEIQRTEQGDSAMYLCASRKIGTGNWETEAFFGQGTRLTVV.

The chain employs TRBV10-3 and TRBJ1-1; tentative D call: TRBD1 (5 bases). The V end lost 3 bases, the J end lost 11 bases, and 10 bases lay between the germline ends. This CDR3 comprises 11 residues. Germline CDR1 and CDR2: ENHRY and SYGVKD. CDR3 bases: TGTGCCATCAGTGAAGGGACTTTGGCTTTCTTT. Translated: CAISEGTLAFF.

The table lists this clone with a count of one. The CDR3 bases are TGTGCCAGTACCGGGACGGTGAACTATGGCTACACCTTC. Translating gives CASTGTVNYGYTF. The V and J genes are TRBV2 and TRBJ1-2, with D possibly being TRBD1 (5 bases). V lost 9 bases and J lost 2, with 13 bases in between. CDR1 is SNHLY and CDR2 is FYNNEI in the germline V gene. This CDR3 is built from 13 residues.

The CDR3 sequence is CASRTTGMLYGYTF. CDR3 nucleotides: TGTGCCAGCAGAACGACAGGGATGCTCTATGGCTACACCTTC. The chain links TRBV27 to TRBJ1-2, with TRBD1 matching over 7 bases. The germline gives CDR1 MNHEY, CDR2 SMNVEV (reference sequence). V was pared by 6 bases and J by 4 bases, with 8 bases of the junction left unmatched. The CDR3 length is 14 residues.

The chain has TRBV24-1 and TRBJ2-3; D may be TRBD1 (6 bases). CDR1 and CDR2 (germline): KGHDR, SFDVKD. V lost 6 bases and J 0 bases, leaving 12 bases between the germline ends. CDR3 length: 15 residues. The CDR3 sequence is CATSPRGASTDTQYF. The CDR3 DNA sequence: TGTGCCACCAGTCCCAGGGGAGCAAGCACAGATACGCAGTATTTT.

The V and J genes are TRBV3-1 (or the pseudogene TRBV3-2) and TRBJ1-3; no clear D. From germline, CDR1 is LGHDT and CDR2 YNNKEL (reference sequence). V was pared by 6 bases and J by 1 base, with 13 bases between. This CDR3 has 15 residues. DNA of the CDR3: TGTGCCAGCAGGGGCTCGTACAGTTCTGGAAACACCATATATTTT. It specifies CASRGSYSSGNTIYF.

This chain joins TRBV5-4 and TRBJ1-1; D gene ambiguous. The CDR3 has 14 residues. Trimming stripped 4 bases from V and 0 bases from J, with 10 bases between. Germline values: CDR1 SGHNT, CDR2 YYREEE (reference sequence). The CDR3 spells CASSPGALNTEAFF. CDR3 bases: TGTGCCAGCAGCCCGGGCGCCCTGAACACTGAAGCTTTCTTT. The variable domain in full, completed from reference TRBV5-4 and TRBJ1-1, reads ETGVTQSPTHLIKTRGQQVTLRCSSQSGHNTVSWYQQALGQGPQFIFQYYREEENGRGNFPPRFSGLQFPNYSSELNVNALELDDSALYLCASSPGALNTEAFFGQGTRLTVV.

The rearrangement links TRBV9 to TRBJ2-5; D is possibly TRBD2 (5 bases). Germline-derived CDR1 and CDR2 are SGDLS and YYNGEE. The V gene lost 0 bases and the J gene lost 4 bases, with 13 bases spanning the gap. This CDR3 region has 15 residues. CDR3 sequence reads: CASSVGTSGVETQYF. For the CDR3, the DNA is TGTGCCAGCAGCGTAGGAACTAGTGGGGTAGAGACCCAGTACTTC.

The gene calls are TRBV2 and TRBJ1-3, with 10 nucleotides matching TRBD1. The germline gives CDR1 SNHLY, CDR2 FYNNEI. This CDR3 has 14 residues. V lost 6 bases to trimming and J lost 4 bases; unmatched junction nucleotides: 3. For the CDR3, the DNA is TGTGCCAGCAGGGACAGGGGGTCGGGAAACACCATATATTTT. This translates into CASRDRGSGNTIYF.